The clone carrying this TCR beta chain was counted many times. The CDR3 is 14 amino acids. Trimming shortened V by 3 bases and J by 5 bases, and 8 bases separated the two germline ends. CDR1 is MDHEN and CDR2 is SYDVKM in the germline V gene. This record belongs to a study of T cells in Graves' hyperthyroidism and ophthalmopathy. TCR beta CDR3 sequences were amplified from RNA transcripts. First-round RT-PCR with HTBI primers amplified the TCR CDR3 region. TCRdb called the multiplex PCR reads again in MiXCR, with one record for every CDR3 protein. The sample contains about 690,000 distinct CDR3 sequences, 15% to 20% of which appear only once.

The sample comprised blood. The receptor was derived from a man aged 50-60 years with Graves' hyperthyroidism. The chain joins TRBV28 to TRBJ1-6; D gene unclear. CDR3 sequence (DNA): TGTGCCAGCAGTTTGTTGGCAGATAATTCACCCCTCCACTTT. Translation gives CASSLLADNSPLHF.